Below are 21 T cell receptor beta chains sequenced from a single sample in a study of siplizumab effects on memory and regulatory T cells. Repertoires were generated with immunoSEQ multiplex PCR, while TCRdb's copy carries only in-frame clones and drops some. Seen here are approximately 110,000 clones, under 95% observed once, and the top ten hold around 0.29%. The sequenced material came from CD4+ T cells sorted from blood. All receptors come from a human donor in good health.

The chain couples TRBV7-2 to TRBJ2-1, with 9 bases fitting TRBD2. With V trimmed by 0 bases and J by 6 bases, 3 bases remained unmatched. The CDR3 is 15 residues long. CDR1 and CDR2 (germline): SGHTA, FQGNSA. The DNA of the CDR3 is TGTGCCAGCAGCTTAGCTAGCGGGAGAGGCAATGAGCAGTTCTTC. Amino acid sequence: CASSLASGRGNEQFF.

This rearrangement joins TRBV19 to TRBJ1-5; 10 bases line up with TRBD1. Trimming cost V 9 bases and J 6 bases; bases outside gene matches: 11. Germline V gene data show CDR1 as LNHDA and CDR2 as SQIVND (reference sequence). The CDR3 consists of 15 residues. The CDR3: CASRDRGLGAQPQHF. The CDR3 coding sequence is TGTGCCAGCCGGGACAGGGGCCTAGGAGCTCAGCCCCAGCATTTT.

This clone was found a few times. The chain is built from TRBV29-1 and TRBJ1-1; 11 nucleotides line up with TRBD1. The CDR3 has 13 residues. CDR1 is SQVTM and CDR2 is ANQGSEA in the germline V gene. The CDR3 DNA reads as TGCAGTGCGGAAGGACAGGGGGCAACTGAAGCTTTCTTT. It encodes CSAEGQGATEAFF.

The chain joins TRBV6-6 to TRBJ2-1; a weak D match, TRBD1 (5 bases). CDR3 size: 15 residues. With 1 base removed from V and 6 bases from J, the gap between germline ends came to 13 bases. Germline assignment: CDR1 MNHNY and CDR2 SVGAGI (reference sequence). CDR3 region: CASSYYPGQGNEQFF. CDR3 DNA: TGTGCCAGCAGTTACTATCCAGGGCAAGGCAATGAGCAGTTCTTC.

The chain is built from TRBV5-1 and TRBJ1-6, with D possibly TRBD1 on 6 matching bases. V was cut by 0 bases and J by 9 bases, with 13 bases left in between. CDR3 length equals 15 residues. Germline V gene lookup returns CDR1 SGHRS and CDR2 YFSETQ. The CDR3 loop reads CASSLAWGGISPLHF. CDR3 bases: TGCGCCAGCAGCTTGGCCTGGGGGGGCATTTCACCCCTCCACTTT.

The chain carries TRBV11-3 and TRBJ1-1; tentative D call: TRBD1 (6 bases). Trimming pared 5 bases from V and 7 bases from J, leaving 11 bases between. The CDR3 extends over 12 amino acids. The germline V gene has CDR1 SGHNT and CDR2 YENEEA. CDR3 region: CASSRGAGEAFF. DNA for the CDR3: TGTGCCAGCAGCCGGGGGGCAGGTGAAGCTTTCTTT.

About this clone: The junction departs from the called germline gene at one end, perhaps through a read error. The V call is TRBV2, the J call TRBJ1-2; D uncertain. Germline values: CDR1 SNHLY, CDR2 FYNNEI. The CDR3 totals 16 residues. CDR3 DNA: TGTGCCAGCAGGGAAGGCGGGGAGTGGTTGAGGAGTGGCTACACCTTC. The encoded protein is CASREGGEWLRSGYTF. Full variable domain (rest looked up from reference TRBV2 and TRBJ1-2): EPEVTQTPSHQVTQMGQEVILRCVPISNHLYFYWYRQILGQKVEFLVSFYNNEISEKSEIFDDQFSVERPDGSNFTLKIRSTKLEDSAMYFCASREGGEWLRSGYTFGSGTRLTVV.

This chain uses TRBV11-3 with TRBJ2-2, with 12 bases fitting TRBD2. CDR1 SGHNT and CDR2 YENEEA come from the germline V gene. With V trimmed by 5 bases and J by 9 bases, 13 bases remained unmatched. This CDR3 contains 17 residues. The CDR3 DNA reads as TGTGCCAGCAGCCCCCCAGGACTAGCGGGATATAAACGGGAGCTGTTTTTT. Translating it yields CASSPPGLAGYKRELFF.

V and J are TRBV18 and TRBJ2-1; 8 bases agree with TRBD1. Germline assignment: CDR1 KGHSH and CDR2 LQKENI. J gave up 6 bases and V 1 base, and 5 bases lay outside the gene matches. There are 15 residues in the CDR3. CDR3 residues: CASSPLGTGLNEQFF. DNA for the CDR3: TGTGCCAGCTCACCACTAGGGACAGGCCTCAATGAGCAGTTCTTC.

The chain carries TRBV20-1 and TRBJ1-1; D is unresolved. CDR3 size: 11 residues. Germline V gene data show CDR1 as DFQATT and CDR2 as SNEGSKA (reference sequence). V lost 0 bases and J 5 bases, leaving 4 bases between the germline ends. The CDR3 region has the DNA TGCAGTGCTAGAGATCTGACTGAAGCTTTCTTT. It is translated as CSARDLTEAFF.

This chain uses TRBV6-1 with TRBJ1-5, with TRBD1 matching over 7 bases. The CDR3 is 14 residues long. Germline CDR1 and CDR2: MNHNS and SASEGT. Losses at the gene ends were 4 bases for V and 2 bases for J; bases not matched to a gene: 2. The CDR3 DNA sequence: TGTGCCAGCAGTGTAGGGGGCGGCAATCAGCCCCAGCATTTT. Residues: CASSVGGGNQPQHF.

The chain carries TRBV4-2 and TRBJ2-2; tentative D call: TRBD2 (5 bases). The CDR3 loop spans 16 amino acids. Per the germline V gene, CDR1 is LGHNA and CDR2 is YNFKEQ. Between the trimmed V and J ends, which lost 7 bases and 4 bases, there was a span of 19 bases. CDR3 region: CASTRGSQPRTGELFF. CDR3 bases: TGTGCCAGCACTCGGGGAAGCCAGCCCCGCACCGGGGAGCTGTTTTTT.

The rearrangement links TRBV19 to TRBJ2-7; D is undetermined. V lost 5 bases and J 2 bases, leaving 13 bases between the germline ends. Germline V gene lookup returns CDR1 LNHDA and CDR2 SQIVND (reference sequence). The CDR3 spans 14 residues. The chain's CDR3 is CASSADPATYEQYF. CDR3 DNA sequence: TGTGCCAGTAGTGCTGACCCGGCAACCTACGAGCAGTACTTC.

The V gene is TRBV2, the J gene TRBJ1-2, with D maybe TRBD1 (6 bases). V gave up 6 bases and J gave up 4 bases, with 15 bases separating them. The germline V gene encodes CDR1 SNHLY and CDR2 FYNNEI. The CDR3 spans 14 residues. CDR3 sequence reads: CASSEGGIGYGYTF. The CDR3 DNA follows: TGTGCCAGCAGCGAGGGGGGAATCGGCTATGGCTACACCTTC.

DNA for the CDR3: TGTGCCAGCAGCGCAACGGGGGGTCGCTACGAGCAGTACTTC. It codes for CASSATGGRYEQYF. The V gene is TRBV9, the J gene TRBJ2-7, with 7 bases fitting TRBD2. Per germline, CDR1 SGDLS and CDR2 YYNGEE. CDR3 length: 14 amino acids. V was clipped by 3 bases and J by 3 bases; unmatched bases: 6.

This clone has just one count. This chain links TRBV4-1 with TRBJ1-2; no definite D call. V gave up 3 bases and J gave up 2 bases, with 10 bases separating them. Per the germline V gene, CDR1 is MGHRA and CDR2 is YSYEKL. CDR3 length equals 14 residues. The CDR3 reads CASSQDLLNYGYTF. CDR3 nucleotide sequence: TGCGCCAGCAGCCAGGACCTACTCAACTATGGCTACACCTTC.

The chain has TRBV19 and TRBJ1-1; the D gene is possibly TRBD1 (5 bases). CDR1 and CDR2 (germline): LNHDA, SQIVND (reference sequence). The V and J ends lost 1 base and 6 bases respectively, with 9 bases between them. The CDR3 is 13 residues long. The CDR3 region has the DNA TGTGCCAGTAGTATAGGCAGGGAATCTGAAGCTTTCTTT. This gives the protein CASSIGRESEAFF.

This chain joins TRBV5-8 and TRBJ2-2; D may match TRBD1 or TRBD2 (5 bases each). Germline V gene lookup returns CDR1 SGHTS and CDR2 YDEGEE. V dropped 6 bases and J dropped 3 bases, with 15 bases sitting between them. The CDR3 has 15 amino acids. The CDR3 reads CASNRDGYYTGELFF. The CDR3 coding sequence is TGTGCCAGCAACCGGGACGGTTATTACACCGGGGAGCTGTTTTTT.

This clone was found once. The chain carries TRBV5-1 and TRBJ2-5; no reliable D call. The end of the DNA is better explained by TRBJ2-7, so the J call may be wrong. This CDR3 spans 14 amino acids. Germline V gives CDR1 SGHRS, CDR2 YFSETQ. The CDR3 loop is CASSSKAGTYEQYF. CDR3 bases: TGCGCCAGCAGCTCGAAGGCTGGAACCTACGAGCAGTACTTC.

This clone was picked up a small number of times. The rearrangement uses TRBV5-6 and TRBJ1-3; a possible D gene is TRBD1 (6 bases). CDR1 is SGHDT, CDR2 YYEEEE, per germline. The CDR3 totals 17 residues. V lost 4 bases, J lost 3 bases, and 20 bases lay in between. The CDR3 coding sequence is TGTGCCAGCAGCCCCCCCCAGCCAGGGGAAGGTGGAAACACCATATATTTT. Its translation: CASSPPQPGEGGNTIYF.

Comments on this clone: At the DNA level, this CDR3 is encoded by other sequences in the same sample as well. CDR3 region: CASSLDGGSSYNEQFF. The DNA for the CDR3 is TGCGCCAGCAGCTTGGATGGGGGGAGCTCCTACAATGAGCAGTTCTTC. The chain joins TRBV5-1 to TRBJ2-1, with D tentatively TRBD2 (6 bases). V was cut by 0 bases and J by 0 bases, with 10 bases left in between. CDR1 and CDR2 (germline): SGHRS, YFSETQ. This CDR3 has 16 amino acids.